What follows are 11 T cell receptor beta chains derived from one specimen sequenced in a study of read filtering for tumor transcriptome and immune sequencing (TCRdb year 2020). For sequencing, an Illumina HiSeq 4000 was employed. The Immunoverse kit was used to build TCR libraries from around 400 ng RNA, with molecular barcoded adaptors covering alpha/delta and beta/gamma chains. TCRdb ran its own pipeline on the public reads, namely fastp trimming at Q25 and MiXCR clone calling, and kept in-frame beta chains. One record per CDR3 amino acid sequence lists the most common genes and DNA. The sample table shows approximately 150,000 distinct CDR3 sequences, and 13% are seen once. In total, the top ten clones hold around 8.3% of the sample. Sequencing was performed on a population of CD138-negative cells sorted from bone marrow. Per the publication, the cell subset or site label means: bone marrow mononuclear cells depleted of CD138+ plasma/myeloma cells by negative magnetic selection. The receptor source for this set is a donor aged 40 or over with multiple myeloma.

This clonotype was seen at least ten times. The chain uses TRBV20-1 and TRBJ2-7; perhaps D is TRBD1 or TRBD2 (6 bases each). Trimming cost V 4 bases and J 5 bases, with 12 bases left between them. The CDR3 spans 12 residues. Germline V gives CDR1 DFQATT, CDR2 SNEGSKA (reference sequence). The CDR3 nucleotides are TGCAGTGCTATAGGGGGAGGCAACGAGCAGTACTTC. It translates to CSAIGGGNEQYF.

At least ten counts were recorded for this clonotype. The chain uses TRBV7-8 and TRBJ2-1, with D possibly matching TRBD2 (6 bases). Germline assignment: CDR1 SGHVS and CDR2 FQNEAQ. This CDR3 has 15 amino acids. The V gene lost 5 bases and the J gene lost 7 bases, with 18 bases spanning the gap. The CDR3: CASSPPGGSRNEQFF. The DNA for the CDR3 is TGTGCCAGCAGCCCCCCTGGGGGGTCCAGGAATGAGCAGTTCTTC.

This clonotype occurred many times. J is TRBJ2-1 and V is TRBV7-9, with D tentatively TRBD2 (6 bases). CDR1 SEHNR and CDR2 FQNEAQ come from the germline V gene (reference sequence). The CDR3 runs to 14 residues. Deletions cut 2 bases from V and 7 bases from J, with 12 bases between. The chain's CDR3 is CASSLTWRGNEQFF. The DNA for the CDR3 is TGTGCCAGCAGCTTAACATGGCGGGGAAATGAGCAGTTCTTC.

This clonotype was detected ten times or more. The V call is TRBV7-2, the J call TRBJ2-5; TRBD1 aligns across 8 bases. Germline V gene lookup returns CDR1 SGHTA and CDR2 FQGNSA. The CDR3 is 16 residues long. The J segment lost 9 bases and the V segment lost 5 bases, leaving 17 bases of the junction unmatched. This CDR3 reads CASSPGDRWRREPQYF. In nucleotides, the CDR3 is TGTGCCAGCAGCCCGGGGGACAGGTGGCGAAGGGAGCCCCAGTACTTC.

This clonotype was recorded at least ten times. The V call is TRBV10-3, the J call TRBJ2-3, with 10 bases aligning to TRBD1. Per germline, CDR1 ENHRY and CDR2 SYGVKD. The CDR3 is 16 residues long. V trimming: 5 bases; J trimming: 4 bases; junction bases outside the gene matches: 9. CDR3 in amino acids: CAISRDRGGRADTQYF. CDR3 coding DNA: TGTGCCATCAGTAGGGACAGGGGAGGTCGTGCAGATACGCAGTATTTT.

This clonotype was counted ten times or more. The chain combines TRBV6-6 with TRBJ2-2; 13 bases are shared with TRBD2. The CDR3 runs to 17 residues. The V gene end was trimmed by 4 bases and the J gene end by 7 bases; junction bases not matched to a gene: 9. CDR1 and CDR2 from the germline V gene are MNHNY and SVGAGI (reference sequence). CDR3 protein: CASSSSSTSGRFGELFF. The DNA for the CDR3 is TGTGCCAGCAGTTCCTCCTCGACTAGCGGGAGGTTCGGGGAGCTGTTTTTT.

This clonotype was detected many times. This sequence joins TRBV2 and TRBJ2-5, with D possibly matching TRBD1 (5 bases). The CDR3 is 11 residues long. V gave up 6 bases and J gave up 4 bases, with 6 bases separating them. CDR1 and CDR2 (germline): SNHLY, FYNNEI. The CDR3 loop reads CASRQGETQYF. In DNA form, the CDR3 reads TGTGCCAGCAGGCAGGGAGAGACCCAGTACTTC.

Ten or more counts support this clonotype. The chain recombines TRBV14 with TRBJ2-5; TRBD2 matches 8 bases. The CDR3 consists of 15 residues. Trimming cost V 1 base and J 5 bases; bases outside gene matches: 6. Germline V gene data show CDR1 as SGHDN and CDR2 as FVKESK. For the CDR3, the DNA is TGTGCCAGCAGCCAAGTAGCGGGGAGTAGGGAGACCCAGTACTTC. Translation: CASSQVAGSRETQYF.

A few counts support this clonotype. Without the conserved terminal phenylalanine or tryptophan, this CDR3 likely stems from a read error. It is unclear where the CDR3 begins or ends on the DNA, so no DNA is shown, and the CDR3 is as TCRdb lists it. CDR3 sequence reads: CASSFNTGERLS. V and J are TRBV27 and TRBJ2-2. Germline CDR1 and CDR2: MNHEY and SMNVEV (reference sequence). The CDR3 contains 12 residues when both ends are counted.

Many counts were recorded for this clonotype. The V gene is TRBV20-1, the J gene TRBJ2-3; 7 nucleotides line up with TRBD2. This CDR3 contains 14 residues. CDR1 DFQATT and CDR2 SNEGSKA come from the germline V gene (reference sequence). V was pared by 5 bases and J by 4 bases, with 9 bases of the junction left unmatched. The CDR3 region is CSAPEGGSSDTQYF. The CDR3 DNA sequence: TGCAGTGCTCCGGAGGGAGGGAGTTCAGATACGCAGTATTTT.

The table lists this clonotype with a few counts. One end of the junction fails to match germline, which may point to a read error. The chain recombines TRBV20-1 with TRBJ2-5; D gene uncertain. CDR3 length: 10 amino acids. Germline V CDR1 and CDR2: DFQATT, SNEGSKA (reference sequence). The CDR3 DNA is TGCGGTGCTAGAGAGACGCCCCAGTACTTC. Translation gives CGARETPQYF.